The clone carrying this TCR beta chain was counted a few times. The target antigen is unknown. This sample is part of a study of early T cells in non-severe SARS-CoV-2 infection. About the research overall: The sequenced material was bulk RNA from unsorted whole blood, and its chains were unpaired.

Individual cDNA molecules each received unique molecular identifiers attached to them. MiXCR was run by TCRdb on the 5' RACE reads, yielding one entry per CDR3 protein. The table includes tens of thousands of distinct CDR3 sequences, about 13% detected once. Study findings and constraints: Private and CD4 specificities were missed by VDJdb matching, which favored anti-spike CD8 responses.

Material: whole blood. This clonotype originated in an adult who was a healthcare worker with PCR-confirmed SARS-CoV-2 infection or an uninfected control (not recorded which).

Here the CDR3 reads CASSLSGDHNEQFF. Here the CDR3 DNA reads TGTGCCAGCAGCTTGAGCGGAGACCACAATGAGCAGTTCTTC. The rearrangement uses TRBV11-3 and TRBJ2-1, with D perhaps matching TRBD2 (5 bases). Looked up from germline, CDR1 is SGHNT and CDR2 is YENEEA. The ends were cut back, 3 bases at V and 5 bases at J, with 11 bases in the middle. This CDR3 spans 14 amino acids. Drawing the rest from reference TRBV11-3 and TRBJ2-1, the complete variable domain is EAGVVQSPRYKIIEKKQPVAFWCNPISGHNTLYWYLQNLGQGPELLIRYENEEAVDDSQLPKDRFSAERLKGVDSTLKIQPAELGDSAVYLCASSLSGDHNEQFFGPGTRLTVL.